This is a list of T cell receptor beta chains from one sample in a study of cytomegalovirus exposure and HLA in healthy donors. The assay was immunoSEQ multiplex PCR, and TCRdb's table has in-frame clones only and misses some. The sample has 100,000 to 120,000 clones; around three quarters are singletons. The material sequenced was PBMCs. Every receptor here comes from a young woman in good health and CMV-seronegative. The CDR3 runs from the conserved cysteine through the conserved F or W. Each record gives: D gene, J gene, V gene, CDR3 protein, CDR3 DNA. A D gene is named only where the DNA matches it firmly.

d_call: NA; j_call: TRBJ1-4; v_call: TRBV7-9; cdr3_aa: CASNAGTTNEKLFF; cdr3_nt: TGTGCCAGTAACGCCGGGACAACTAATGAAAAACTGTTTTTT
d_call: NA; j_call: TRBJ2-4; v_call: TRBV7-8; cdr3_aa: CASSPPRRVAKNIQYF; cdr3_nt: TGTGCCAGCAGCCCCCCCCGGAGAGTAGCCAAAAACATTCAGTACTTC
d_call: TRBD1; j_call: TRBJ1-5; v_call: TRBV28; cdr3_aa: CASSWDRGENQPQHF; cdr3_nt: TGTGCCAGCAGTTGGGACAGGGGGGAAAATCAGCCCCAGCATTTT
d_call: NA; j_call: TRBJ1-5; v_call: TRBV28; cdr3_aa: CASSLRDNQPQHF; cdr3_nt: TGTGCCAGCAGTTTGAGGGACAATCAGCCCCAGCATTTT
d_call: NA; j_call: TRBJ2-6; v_call: TRBV7-2; cdr3_aa: CASSLASLSGANVLTF; cdr3_nt: TGTGCCAGCAGCTTAGCGTCACTCTCTGGGGCCAACGTCCTGACTTTC
d_call: NA; j_call: TRBJ2-5; v_call: TRBV7-3; cdr3_aa: CASSLYRGETQYF; cdr3_nt: TGTGCCAGCAGCTTATACCGCGGGGAGACCCAGTACTTC
d_call: TRBD1; j_call: TRBJ2-5; v_call: TRBV5-1; cdr3_aa: CASSLAKKPGQVFETQYF; cdr3_nt: TGCGCCAGCAGCTTGGCCAAAAAGCCGGGACAGGTGTTTGAGACCCAGTACTTC
d_call: NA; j_call: TRBJ1-5; v_call: TRBV2; cdr3_aa: CASRGEYTNQPQHF; cdr3_nt: TGTGCCAGCAGAGGGGAATATACCAATCAGCCCCAGCATTTT
d_call: TRBD1; j_call: TRBJ2-2; v_call: TRBV7-6; cdr3_aa: CASSLGTGVTTGELFF; cdr3_nt: TGTGCCAGCAGCTTAGGAACAGGGGTTACCACCGGGGAGCTGTTTTTT
d_call: NA; j_call: TRBJ2-7; v_call: TRBV7-3; cdr3_aa: CASSLTRQREQYF; cdr3_nt: TGTGCCAGCAGCTTAACTAGACAGCGCGAGCAGTACTTC
d_call: NA; j_call: TRBJ1-1; v_call: TRBV7-9; cdr3_aa: CASRFMNTEAFF; cdr3_nt: TGTGCCAGCAGGTTCATGAACACTGAAGCTTTCTTT